This TCR beta chain stems from a study of blood T cell repertoires in COVID-19. Methods used by the authors: How many nucleated cells were present was estimated from reference gene primer amplification. Only in-frame clones appear in the TCRdb table, and some are missing; sequencing was by immunoSEQ multiplex PCR. The V and J calls and clone size are taken from that table; D and trimming were inferred from the DNA. The table has about 50,000 clones, roughly nine tenths seen once. Looked up from germline, CDR1 is KGHSH and CDR2 is LQKENI. Between the trimmed V and J ends, which lost 3 bases and 6 bases, there was a span of 5 bases. CDR3 length: 12 amino acids.

This TCR was recovered from a woman aged 55-69 years with COVID-19, enrolled during active disease. V gene TRBV18 combines with J gene TRBJ1-4; D unresolved. The specimen sequenced was peripheral blood. CDR3 amino acids: CASSPSDEKLFF. The CDR3 nucleotides are TGTGCCAGCTCACCCTCAGATGAAAAACTGTTTTTT. Full variable domain (rest looked up from reference TRBV18 and TRBJ1-4): NAGVMQNPRHLVRRRGQEARLRCSPMKGHSHVYWYRQLPEEGLKFMVYLQKENIIDESGMPKERFSAEFPKEGPSILRIQQVVRGDSAAYFCASSPSDEKLFFGSGTQLSVL.